These T cell receptor beta chains were read from a single sample in a study of shared clonotypes between healthy human individuals. Libraries were prepared by immunoSEQ multiplex PCR; TCRdb keeps only in-frame clonotypes and omits some of them. The sample carries 1.6 million or so clones, approximately 98.5% recorded once. Sequenced input: naive CD4+ T cells sorted from blood. These receptors all come from a man aged 25 to 45 in good health. CDR3s include the opening cysteine and the closing phenylalanine or tryptophan. Fields, in order: CDR3 DNA, CDR3 protein, CDR3 length, J gene, D gene, V gene, clone size. The D gene is left open where the match is weak. The size entry is marked missing in some rows and otherwise reads once, few, many or a size class.

CDR3 DNA: TGTGCCAGCAGTACCGGGACAGGAGGGTCTGAAGCTTTCTTT
CDR3 protein: CASSTGTGGSEAFF
CDR3 length: 14
J gene: TRBJ1-1
D gene: TRBD1
V gene: TRBV6-5
clone size: NA

CDR3 DNA: TGCGCCAGCAGCTTACAGGGGCACACAGATACGCAGTATTTT
CDR3 protein: CASSLQGHTDTQYF
CDR3 length: 14
J gene: TRBJ2-3
D gene: TRBD1
V gene: TRBV5-1
clone size: NA

CDR3 DNA: TGTGCCAGCAGCGGGACAGGGAGCCCCTACAATGAGCAGTTCTTC
CDR3 protein: CASSGTGSPYNEQFF
CDR3 length: 15
J gene: TRBJ2-1
D gene: TRBD1
V gene: TRBV9
clone size: NA

CDR3 DNA: TGCAGCGTTTTCCCCGGGACAGGGTCCTATGGCTACACCTTC
CDR3 protein: CSVFPGTGSYGYTF
CDR3 length: 14
J gene: TRBJ1-2
D gene: TRBD1
V gene: TRBV29-1
clone size: once

CDR3 DNA: TGTGCCAGCTCACCACTGGGACAGGGTAATGAAAAACTGTTTTTT
CDR3 protein: CASSPLGQGNEKLFF
CDR3 length: 15
J gene: TRBJ1-4
D gene: TRBD1
V gene: TRBV18
clone size: NA

CDR3 DNA: TGTGCCAGCAGTTTCTCGGGGTTCAATGAGCAGTTCTTC
CDR3 protein: CASSFSGFNEQFF
CDR3 length: 13
J gene: TRBJ2-1
D gene: NA
V gene: TRBV28
clone size: NA

CDR3 DNA: TGTGCCAGCAGCCGGGAGGGGGGGGCGCAAGAGACCCAGTACTTC
CDR3 protein: CASSREGGAQETQYF
CDR3 length: 15
J gene: TRBJ2-5
D gene: NA
V gene: TRBV4-2
clone size: once

CDR3 DNA: TGTGCCACCAGCAAAGCAGTCATGAACACTGAAGCTTTCTTT
CDR3 protein: CATSKAVMNTEAFF
CDR3 length: 14
J gene: TRBJ1-1
D gene: NA
V gene: TRBV15
clone size: NA

CDR3 DNA: TGTGCCTGGAGTAAGAGGGGGGACACTGAAGCTTTCTTT
CDR3 protein: CAWSKRGDTEAFF
CDR3 length: 13
J gene: TRBJ1-1
D gene: NA
V gene: TRBV30
clone size: NA

CDR3 DNA: TGTGCCAGCAGCGCCGGGACTAGCGGCTACACCGGGGAGCTGTTTTTT
CDR3 protein: CASSAGTSGYTGELFF
CDR3 length: 16
J gene: TRBJ2-2
D gene: TRBD2
V gene: TRBV9
clone size: NA

CDR3 DNA: TGTGCCACCAGCTACGGCGGGAGCTCCTACGAGCAGTACTTC
CDR3 protein: CATSYGGSSYEQYF
CDR3 length: 14
J gene: TRBJ2-7
D gene: TRBD2
V gene: TRBV15
clone size: NA

CDR3 DNA: TGTGCCAGCTCACCATACACAGCGGGAGGGATCAGCGAGCAGTACTTC
CDR3 protein: CASSPYTAGGISEQYF
CDR3 length: 16
J gene: TRBJ2-7
D gene: TRBD2
V gene: TRBV18
clone size: NA

CDR3 DNA: TGTGCCAGCAGCTTAGCGGGAAGAAACAATGAGCAGTTCTTC
CDR3 protein: CASSLAGRNNEQFF
CDR3 length: 14
J gene: TRBJ2-1
D gene: NA
V gene: TRBV11-2
clone size: NA

CDR3 DNA: TGTGCCAGCTCACCCCGGGTGATCTCCTACAATGAGCAGTTCTTC
CDR3 protein: CASSPRVISYNEQFF
CDR3 length: 15
J gene: TRBJ2-1
D gene: NA
V gene: TRBV18
clone size: NA

CDR3 DNA: TGTGCCAGCAGCTCCGGGACCAGGGACACCGGGGAGCTGTTTTTT
CDR3 protein: CASSSGTRDTGELFF
CDR3 length: 15
J gene: TRBJ2-2
D gene: NA
V gene: TRBV11-2
clone size: NA

CDR3 DNA: TGTGCCAGCAGTGTAAGGGCCTATAGCAATCAGCCCCAGCATTTT
CDR3 protein: CASSVRAYSNQPQHF
CDR3 length: 15
J gene: TRBJ1-5
D gene: NA
V gene: TRBV27
clone size: NA

CDR3 DNA: TGTGCCAGCACCCCCCATCGCTCCTACAATGAGCAGTTCTTC
CDR3 protein: CASTPHRSYNEQFF
CDR3 length: 14
J gene: TRBJ2-1
D gene: NA
V gene: TRBV7-9
clone size: NA

CDR3 DNA: TGTGCCAGCAGTCCGGGACTACTTCCTCGCTACGAGCAGTACTTC
CDR3 protein: CASSPGLLPRYEQYF
CDR3 length: 15
J gene: TRBJ2-7
D gene: TRBD2
V gene: TRBV6-5
clone size: NA

CDR3 DNA: TGTGCCAGCAGCCTGAGGACAGGGATAGAGACCCAGTACTTC
CDR3 protein: CASSLRTGIETQYF
CDR3 length: 14
J gene: TRBJ2-5
D gene: TRBD1
V gene: TRBV5-4
clone size: NA

CDR3 DNA: TGTGCCAGCAGTTACTCGATGGGGGCTCAAGCTTTCTTT
CDR3 protein: CASSYSMGAQAFF
CDR3 length: 13
J gene: TRBJ1-1
D gene: NA
V gene: TRBV6-5
clone size: NA

CDR3 DNA: TGTGCCAGCAGGGGGGGGACAGGTCACAATCAGCCCCAGCATTTT
CDR3 protein: CASRGGTGHNQPQHF
CDR3 length: 15
J gene: TRBJ1-5
D gene: TRBD1
V gene: TRBV28
clone size: NA

CDR3 DNA: TGTGCCAGCTCACCACTTGGGTCGGGACAGAGATATTTGTCCACTAATGAAAAACTGTTTTTT
CDR3 protein: CASSPLGSGQRYLSTNEKLFF
CDR3 length: 21
J gene: TRBJ1-4
D gene: TRBD1
V gene: TRBV18
clone size: NA

CDR3 DNA: TGCAGCGCTACGAGGACAGGGGAGGGCAAAAACATTCAGTACTTC
CDR3 protein: CSATRTGEGKNIQYF
CDR3 length: 15
J gene: TRBJ2-4
D gene: TRBD1
V gene: TRBV29-1
clone size: NA

CDR3 DNA: TGTGCCAGCTCACCACCAGCCGGGTATAGCGGAGGCGAGCAGTACTTC
CDR3 protein: CASSPPAGYSGGEQYF
CDR3 length: 16
J gene: TRBJ2-7
D gene: NA
V gene: TRBV18
clone size: NA

CDR3 DNA: TGTGCCAGCAGCCCATACACGACAGGGACTAGATACAATGAGCAGTTCTTC
CDR3 protein: CASSPYTTGTRYNEQFF
CDR3 length: 17
J gene: TRBJ2-1
D gene: NA
V gene: TRBV11-2
clone size: NA

CDR3 DNA: TGTGCCAGCAGCTTTGGAGCCCCGGGCTCAGTTACTAACTATGGCTACACCTTC
CDR3 protein: CASSFGAPGSVTNYGYTF
CDR3 length: 18
J gene: TRBJ1-2
D gene: NA
V gene: TRBV11-2
clone size: NA

CDR3 DNA: TGTGCCAGCAGTCCAACCCCCACTGTGAACACTGAAGCTTTCTTT
CDR3 protein: CASSPTPTVNTEAFF
CDR3 length: 15
J gene: TRBJ1-1
D gene: NA
V gene: TRBV9
clone size: NA

CDR3 DNA: TGTGCCATCAGTGAGTCTCCAGGGTCAGATACGCAGTATTTT
CDR3 protein: CAISESPGSDTQYF
CDR3 length: 14
J gene: TRBJ2-3
D gene: NA
V gene: TRBV10-3
clone size: NA

CDR3 DNA: TGTGCCAGCAGTTCCGTGTTGTCGGCCCAGTACTTC
CDR3 protein: CASSSVLSAQYF
CDR3 length: 12
J gene: TRBJ2-5
D gene: NA
V gene: TRBV28
clone size: NA

CDR3 DNA: TGTGCCAGCAGCCAAAGCCAGACTAACTATGGCTACACCTTC
CDR3 protein: CASSQSQTNYGYTF
CDR3 length: 14
J gene: TRBJ1-2
D gene: NA
V gene: TRBV7-9
clone size: NA

CDR3 DNA: TGCGCCAGCAGCTTGGGCTCTCGGGACAATGAGCAGTTCTTC
CDR3 protein: CASSLGSRDNEQFF
CDR3 length: 14
J gene: TRBJ2-1
D gene: NA
V gene: TRBV5-1
clone size: NA

CDR3 DNA: TGTGCCAGTAGTGTGACTGGGCTCGGTTTTTTTAGGGGCGGCTACACCTTC
CDR3 protein: CASSVTGLGFFRGGYTF
CDR3 length: 17
J gene: TRBJ1-2
D gene: NA
V gene: TRBV19
clone size: NA

CDR3 DNA: TGCGCCAGCAGTCGACTAGCGGCGTTCTACGAGCAGTACTTC
CDR3 protein: CASSRLAAFYEQYF
CDR3 length: 14
J gene: TRBJ2-7
D gene: TRBD2
V gene: TRBV5-1
clone size: NA

CDR3 DNA: TGTGCCAGCAGTGTTGGACACCAATATGAAGCTTTCTTT
CDR3 protein: CASSVGHQYEAFF
CDR3 length: 13
J gene: TRBJ1-1
D gene: NA
V gene: TRBV25-1
clone size: NA

CDR3 DNA: TGTGCCAGCAGCCAGGGCAGTAGACAGGTCGTTGATCAGCCCCAGCATTTT
CDR3 protein: CASSQGSRQVVDQPQHF
CDR3 length: 17
J gene: TRBJ1-5
D gene: NA
V gene: TRBV7-9
clone size: NA

CDR3 DNA: TGTGCCAGCAGTCAACAGGGTAGCATGAACACTGAAGCTTTCTTT
CDR3 protein: CASSQQGSMNTEAFF
CDR3 length: 15
J gene: TRBJ1-1
D gene: NA
V gene: TRBV2
clone size: NA

CDR3 DNA: TGTGCCAGCAGCTTGGCCCCCCTAGGCGCAACTAATGAAAAACTGTTTTTT
CDR3 protein: CASSLAPLGATNEKLFF
CDR3 length: 17
J gene: TRBJ1-4
D gene: NA
V gene: TRBV11-2
clone size: once

CDR3 DNA: TGCGCCAGCGGCGGTACGGGGGATGGTAACGAGCAGTACTTC
CDR3 protein: CASGGTGDGNEQYF
CDR3 length: 14
J gene: TRBJ2-7
D gene: NA
V gene: TRBV5-1
clone size: NA

CDR3 DNA: TGTGCCAGCAGTGAAAACTGGCCCCCGGGGTTTAGTGAGCAGTTCTTC
CDR3 protein: CASSENWPPGFSEQFF
CDR3 length: 16
J gene: TRBJ2-1
D gene: NA
V gene: TRBV2
clone size: NA

CDR3 DNA: TGCAGCGTTGACAGGGGGGACTCCTACGAGCAGTACTTC
CDR3 protein: CSVDRGDSYEQYF
CDR3 length: 13
J gene: TRBJ2-7
D gene: NA
V gene: TRBV29-1
clone size: once

CDR3 DNA: TGCGCCAGCAGCTGGGCCTCAAGGACTAGCGGGAGATTGGGGGGGAAATTTTACAATGAGCAGTTCTTC
CDR3 protein: CASSWASRTSGRLGGKFYNEQFF
CDR3 length: 23
J gene: TRBJ2-1
D gene: TRBD2
V gene: TRBV5-1
clone size: NA

CDR3 DNA: TGTGCCAGCAGGAGGACAGGGGCCGATAACACCGGGGAGCTGTTTTTT
CDR3 protein: CASRRTGADNTGELFF
CDR3 length: 16
J gene: TRBJ2-2
D gene: TRBD1
V gene: TRBV25-1
clone size: NA

CDR3 DNA: TGCGCCAGCAGTGAGCGGGGGGCGGTGGGCTACACCTTC
CDR3 protein: CASSERGAVGYTF
CDR3 length: 13
J gene: TRBJ1-2
D gene: NA
V gene: TRBV10-2
clone size: NA

CDR3 DNA: TGTGCCAGCACAACCCTGACTAGCGGAAGGTACAATGAGCAGTTCTTC
CDR3 protein: CASTTLTSGRYNEQFF
CDR3 length: 16
J gene: TRBJ2-1
D gene: TRBD2
V gene: TRBV5-4
clone size: NA

CDR3 DNA: TGCGCCAGCAGCTTGGTGGGACAGGAGTCCGGCTACACCTTC
CDR3 protein: CASSLVGQESGYTF
CDR3 length: 14
J gene: TRBJ1-2
D gene: TRBD1
V gene: TRBV5-1
clone size: NA

CDR3 DNA: TGTGCCAGTAGCGGCGGGACTAGCGGGAGTACCCCCTGGGAGCAGTACTTC
CDR3 protein: CASSGGTSGSTPWEQYF
CDR3 length: 17
J gene: TRBJ2-7
D gene: TRBD2
V gene: TRBV19
clone size: NA